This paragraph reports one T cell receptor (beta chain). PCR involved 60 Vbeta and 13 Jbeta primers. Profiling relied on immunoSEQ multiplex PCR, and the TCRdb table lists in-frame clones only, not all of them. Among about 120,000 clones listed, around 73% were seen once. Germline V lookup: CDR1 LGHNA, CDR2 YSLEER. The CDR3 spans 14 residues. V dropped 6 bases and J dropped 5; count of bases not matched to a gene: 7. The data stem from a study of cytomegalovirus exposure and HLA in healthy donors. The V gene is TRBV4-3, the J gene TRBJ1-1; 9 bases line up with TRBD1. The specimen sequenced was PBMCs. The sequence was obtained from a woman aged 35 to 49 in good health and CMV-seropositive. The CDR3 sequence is CASSPQGAGTEAFF. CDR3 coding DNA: TGCGCCAGCAGTCCACAGGGGGCTGGGACTGAAGCTTTCTTT.